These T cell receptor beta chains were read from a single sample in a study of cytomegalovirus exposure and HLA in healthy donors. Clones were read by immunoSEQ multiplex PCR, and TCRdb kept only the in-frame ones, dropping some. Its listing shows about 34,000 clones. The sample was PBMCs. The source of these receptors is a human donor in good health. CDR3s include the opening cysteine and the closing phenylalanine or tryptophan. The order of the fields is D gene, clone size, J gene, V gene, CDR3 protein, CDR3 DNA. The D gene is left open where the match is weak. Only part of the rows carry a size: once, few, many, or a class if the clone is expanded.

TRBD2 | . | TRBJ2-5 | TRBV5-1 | CATSIAGDPETQYF | TGCGCCACCTCCATAGCGGGGGACCCAGAGACCCAGTACTTC
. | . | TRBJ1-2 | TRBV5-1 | CASSPGYGLYGYTF | TGCGCCAGCAGCCCGGGGTACGGTTTGTATGGCTACACCTTC
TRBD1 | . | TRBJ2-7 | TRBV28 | CASSPTGLTYEQYF | TGTGCCAGCAGTCCGACAGGGTTAACCTACGAGCAGTACTTC
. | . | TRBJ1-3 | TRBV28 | CASSSNLGRNTIYF | TGTGCCAGCAGTTCAAACCTGGGCCGAAACACCATATATTTT
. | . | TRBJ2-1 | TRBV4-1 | CASSQTTRLPGEQFF | TGCGCCAGCAGCCAGACGACTCGCTTGCCGGGGGAGCAGTTCTTC
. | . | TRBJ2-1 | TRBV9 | CASSVEHEGVEQFF | TGTGCCAGCAGCGTAGAGCATGAAGGAGTTGAGCAGTTCTTC
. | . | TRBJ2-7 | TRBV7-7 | CASSQYPDGGEQYF | TGTGCTAGCAGCCAGTATCCGGACGGGGGAGAGCAGTACTTC
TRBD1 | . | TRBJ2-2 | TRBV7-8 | CASSPRDRATGELFF | TGTGCCAGCAGCCCAAGGGACAGGGCCACCGGGGAGCTGTTTTTT
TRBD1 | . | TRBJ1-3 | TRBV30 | CAWSVTGRNTIYF | TGTGCCTGGAGTGTGACAGGGAGAAACACCATATATTTT
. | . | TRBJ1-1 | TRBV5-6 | CASSYGSNPNTEAFF | TGTGCCAGCAGCTACGGGTCGAACCCGAACACTGAAGCTTTCTTT
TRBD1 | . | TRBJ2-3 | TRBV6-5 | CASSYSRTGSTDTQYF | TGTGCCAGCAGTTACTCGAGGACAGGGTCGACAGATACGCAGTATTTT
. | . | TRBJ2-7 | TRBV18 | CASSPTSAYEQYF | TGTGCCAGCTCACCTACCAGCGCCTACGAGCAGTACTTC
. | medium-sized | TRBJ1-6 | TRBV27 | CASRSQGSLHF | TGTGCCAGCAGATCCCAGGGGTCCCTCCACTTT
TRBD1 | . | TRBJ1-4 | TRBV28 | CASRSPGQGKNEKLFF | TGTGCCAGCAGATCCCCAGGACAGGGCAAAAATGAAAAACTGTTTTTT
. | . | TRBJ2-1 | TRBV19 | CASRGRGNEQFF | TGTGCCTCCCGGGGCAGGGGCAATGAGCAGTTCTTC
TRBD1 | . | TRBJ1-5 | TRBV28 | CASSSSGTGYQPQHF | TGTGCCAGCAGTTCATCCGGGACAGGGTATCAGCCCCAGCATTTT
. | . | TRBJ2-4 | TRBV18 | CASSPTGGKNIQYF | TGTGCCAGCTCACCAACCGGAGGCAAAAACATTCAGTACTTC
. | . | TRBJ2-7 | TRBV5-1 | CASSSTGEPSYEQYF | TGCGCCAGCAGCTCAACAGGAGAACCCTCCTACGAGCAGTACTTC
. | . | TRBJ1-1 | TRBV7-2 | CASSWDRGADTEAFF | TGTGCCAGCAGCTGGGACCGGGGGGCGGACACTGAAGCTTTCTTT
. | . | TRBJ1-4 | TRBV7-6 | CASSLGGLNEKLFF | TGTGCCAGCAGCTTAGGAGGGCTTAATGAAAAACTGTTTTTT
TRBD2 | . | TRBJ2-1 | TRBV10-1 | CASSESRGSGGYNEQFF | TGCGCCAGCAGTGAGTCTCGGGGTAGCGGGGGGTACAATGAGCAGTTCTTC
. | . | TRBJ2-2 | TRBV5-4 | CASSPTGTTNTGELFF | TGTGCCAGCAGCCCAACCGGGACAACGAACACCGGGGAGCTGTTTTTT